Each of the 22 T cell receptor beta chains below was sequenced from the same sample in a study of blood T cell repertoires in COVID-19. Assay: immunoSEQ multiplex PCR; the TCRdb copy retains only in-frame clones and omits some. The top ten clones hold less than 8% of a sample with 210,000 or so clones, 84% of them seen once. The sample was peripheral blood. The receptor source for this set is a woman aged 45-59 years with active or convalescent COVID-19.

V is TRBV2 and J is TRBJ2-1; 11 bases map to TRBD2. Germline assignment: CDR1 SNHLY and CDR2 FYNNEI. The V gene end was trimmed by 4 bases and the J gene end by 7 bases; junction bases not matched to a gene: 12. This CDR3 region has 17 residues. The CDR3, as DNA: TGTGCCAGCAGTGCACAAACTCCGAGACTAGCGGGAAATGAGCAGTTCTTC. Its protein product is CASSAQTPRLAGNEQFF.

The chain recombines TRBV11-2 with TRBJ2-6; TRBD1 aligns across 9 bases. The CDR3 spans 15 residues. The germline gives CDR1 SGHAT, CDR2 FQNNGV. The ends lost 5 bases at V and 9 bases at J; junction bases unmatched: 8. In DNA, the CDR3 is TGTGCCAGCAGCGATAGACAGGGGGGAGGCAACGTCCTGACTTTC. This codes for CASSDRQGGGNVLTF.

This CDR3 reads CASSGGTDSPLHF. CDR3 coding DNA: TGTGCCAGCAGCGGCGGGACAGATTCACCCCTCCACTTT. This chain links TRBV5-4 with TRBJ1-6; 7 bases are shared with TRBD1. V dropped 4 bases and J dropped 8; count of bases not matched to a gene: 3. CDR1 and CDR2 (germline): SGHNT, YYREEE (reference sequence). The CDR3 loop spans 13 amino acids. The variable domain in full, with the rest retrieved from reference TRBV5-4 and TRBJ1-6, is ETGVTQSPTHLIKTRGQQVTLRCSSQSGHNTVSWYQQALGQGPQFIFQYYREEENGRGNFPPRFSGLQFPNYSSELNVNALELDDSALYLCASSGGTDSPLHFGNGTRLTVT.

The CDR3 bases are TGTGCCAGCAGTTTATGGGCACAGGGAAACACTGAAGCTTTCTTT. Amino acids: CASSLWAQGNTEAFF. The V call is TRBV27, the J call TRBJ1-1, with D tentatively TRBD1 (6 bases). The CDR3 is made up of 15 amino acids. With 1 base removed from V and 2 bases from J, the gap between germline ends came to 11 bases. Per the germline V gene, CDR1 is MNHEY and CDR2 is SMNVEV (reference sequence).

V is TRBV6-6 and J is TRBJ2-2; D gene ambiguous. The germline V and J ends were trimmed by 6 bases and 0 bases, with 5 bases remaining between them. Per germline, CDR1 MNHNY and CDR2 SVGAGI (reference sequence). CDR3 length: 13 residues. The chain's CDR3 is CASRSTNTGELFF. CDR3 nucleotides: TGTGCCAGCAGGTCTACGAACACCGGGGAGCTGTTTTTT.

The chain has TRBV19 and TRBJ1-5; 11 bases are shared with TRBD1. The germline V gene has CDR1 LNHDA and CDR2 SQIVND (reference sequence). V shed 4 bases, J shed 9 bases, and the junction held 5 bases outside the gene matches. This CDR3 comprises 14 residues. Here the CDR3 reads CASSTGTGGPPQHF. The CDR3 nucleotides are TGTGCCAGTAGTACCGGGACAGGGGGACCGCCCCAGCATTTT.

The CDR3 DNA is TGTGCCAGCTCCCTACTAGCGGGAGTAGGAGAGACCCAGTACTTC. Its translation is CASSLLAGVGETQYF. The chain joins TRBV18 to TRBJ2-5; 11 bases are a match to TRBD2. Trimming cost V 6 bases and J 4 bases; bases outside gene matches: 7. From germline, CDR1 is KGHSH and CDR2 LQKENI. The CDR3 runs to 15 residues.

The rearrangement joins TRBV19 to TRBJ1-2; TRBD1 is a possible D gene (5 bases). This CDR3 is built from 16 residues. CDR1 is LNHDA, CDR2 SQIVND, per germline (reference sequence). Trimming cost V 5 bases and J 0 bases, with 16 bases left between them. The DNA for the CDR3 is TGTGCCAGTAGTGGCATTTCAGGGAACACTAACTATGGCTACACCTTC. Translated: CASSGISGNTNYGYTF.

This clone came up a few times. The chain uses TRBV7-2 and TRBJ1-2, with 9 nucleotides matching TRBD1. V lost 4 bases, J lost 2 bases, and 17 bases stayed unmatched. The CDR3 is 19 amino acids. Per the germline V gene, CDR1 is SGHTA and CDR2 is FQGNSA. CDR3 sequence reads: CASSSGPGTGRGDNYGYTF. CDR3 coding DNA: TGTGCCAGCAGCTCAGGACCCGGGACAGGGAGGGGGGACAACTATGGCTACACCTTC.

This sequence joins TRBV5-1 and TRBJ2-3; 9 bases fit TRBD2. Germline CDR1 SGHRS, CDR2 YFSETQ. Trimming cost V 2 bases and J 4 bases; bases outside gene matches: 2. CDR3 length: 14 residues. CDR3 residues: CASSFSGGPDTQYF. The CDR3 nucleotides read TGCGCCAGCAGCTTTAGCGGGGGACCAGATACGCAGTATTTT.

This CDR3 is CASSPADFGDQPQHF. DNA for the CDR3: TGTGCCAGCTCACCCGCAGACTTCGGGGATCAGCCCCAGCATTTT. The chain links TRBV18 to TRBJ1-5; D unclear. V was clipped by 3 bases and J by 5 bases, with 14 bases between them. This CDR3 is built from 15 residues. Germline lookup yields CDR1 KGHSH and CDR2 LQKENI.

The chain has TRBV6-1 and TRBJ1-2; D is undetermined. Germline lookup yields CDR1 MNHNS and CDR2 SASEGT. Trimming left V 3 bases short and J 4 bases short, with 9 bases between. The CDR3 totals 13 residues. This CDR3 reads CASSERGRYGYTF. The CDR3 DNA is TGTGCCAGCAGTGAGCGAGGGCGCTATGGCTACACCTTC.

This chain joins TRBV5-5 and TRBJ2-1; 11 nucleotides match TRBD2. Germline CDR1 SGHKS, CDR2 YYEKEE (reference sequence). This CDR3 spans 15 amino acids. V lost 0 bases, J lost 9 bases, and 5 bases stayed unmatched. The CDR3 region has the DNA TGTGCCAGCAGCTTGGTACTAGCGGGAGAACGTGAGCAGTTCTTC. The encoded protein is CASSLVLAGEREQFF.

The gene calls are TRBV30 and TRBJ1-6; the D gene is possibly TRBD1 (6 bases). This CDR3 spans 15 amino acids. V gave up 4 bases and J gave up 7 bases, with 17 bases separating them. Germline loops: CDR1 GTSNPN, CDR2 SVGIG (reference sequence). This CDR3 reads CAWMAHGGHNSPLHF. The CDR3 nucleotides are TGTGCCTGGATGGCCCATGGGGGACACAATTCACCCCTCCACTTT.

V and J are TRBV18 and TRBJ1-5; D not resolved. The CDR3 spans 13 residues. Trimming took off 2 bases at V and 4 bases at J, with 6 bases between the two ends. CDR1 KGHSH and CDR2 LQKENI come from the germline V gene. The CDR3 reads CASSPALNQPQHF. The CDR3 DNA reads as TGTGCCAGCTCACCAGCGCTGAATCAGCCCCAGCATTTT.

CDR3 DNA: TGTGCCAGCAGGGGGGGGCAGGCCGAATCACCCCTCCACTTT. Translating gives CASRGGQAESPLHF. The chain has TRBV28 and TRBJ1-6, with a possible D match to TRBD1 (6 bases). V gave up 6 bases and J gave up 10 bases, with 16 bases separating them. Germline-derived CDR1 and CDR2 are MDHEN and SYDVKM. The CDR3 has 14 amino acids.

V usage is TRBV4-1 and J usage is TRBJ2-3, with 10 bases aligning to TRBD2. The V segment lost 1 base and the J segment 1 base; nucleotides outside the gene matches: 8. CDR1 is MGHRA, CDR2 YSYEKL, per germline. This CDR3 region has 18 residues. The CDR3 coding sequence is TGCGCCAGCAGCCAAGGCCTAGCGGGGGACCTAGGCACAGATACGCAGTATTTT. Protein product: CASSQGLAGDLGTDTQYF.

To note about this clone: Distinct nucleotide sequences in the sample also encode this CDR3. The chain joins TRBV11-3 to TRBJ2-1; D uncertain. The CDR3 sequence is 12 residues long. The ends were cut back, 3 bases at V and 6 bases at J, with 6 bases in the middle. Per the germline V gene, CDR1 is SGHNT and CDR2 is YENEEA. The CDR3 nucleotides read TGTGCCAGCAGCTTCAGTGGCAATGAGCAGTTCTTC. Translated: CASSFSGNEQFF. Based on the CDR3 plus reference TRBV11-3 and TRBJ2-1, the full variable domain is EAGVVQSPRYKIIEKKQPVAFWCNPISGHNTLYWYLQNLGQGPELLIRYENEEAVDDSQLPKDRFSAERLKGVDSTLKIQPAELGDSAVYLCASSFSGNEQFFGPGTRLTVL.

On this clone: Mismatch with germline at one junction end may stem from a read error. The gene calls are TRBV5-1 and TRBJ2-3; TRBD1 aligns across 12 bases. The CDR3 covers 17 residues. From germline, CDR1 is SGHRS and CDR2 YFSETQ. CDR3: CASSLASGTGGTDTQYF. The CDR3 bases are TGCGCCAGCAGCTTGGCCTCGGGGACAGGGGGCACCGATACGCAGTATTTT.

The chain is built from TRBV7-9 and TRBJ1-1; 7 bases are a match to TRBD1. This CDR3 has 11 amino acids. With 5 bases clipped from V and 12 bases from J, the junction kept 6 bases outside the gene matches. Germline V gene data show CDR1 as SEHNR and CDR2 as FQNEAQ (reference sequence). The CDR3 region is CASSPDRVTFF. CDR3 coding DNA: TGTGCCAGCAGCCCAGACAGGGTGACTTTCTTT.

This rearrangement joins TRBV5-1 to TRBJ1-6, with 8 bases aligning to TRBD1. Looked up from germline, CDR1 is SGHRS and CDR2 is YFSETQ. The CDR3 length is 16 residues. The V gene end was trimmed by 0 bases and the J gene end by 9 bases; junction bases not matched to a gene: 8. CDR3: CASSLGGQGRRSPLHF. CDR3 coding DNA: TGCGCCAGCAGCTTGGGCGGACAGGGAAGACGTTCACCCCTCCACTTT.

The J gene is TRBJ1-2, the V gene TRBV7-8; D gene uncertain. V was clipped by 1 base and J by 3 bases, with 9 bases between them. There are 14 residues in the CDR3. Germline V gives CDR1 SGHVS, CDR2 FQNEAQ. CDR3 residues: CASSLVGQDYGYTF. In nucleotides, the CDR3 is TGTGCCAGCAGCTTAGTTGGGCAGGACTATGGCTACACCTTC.